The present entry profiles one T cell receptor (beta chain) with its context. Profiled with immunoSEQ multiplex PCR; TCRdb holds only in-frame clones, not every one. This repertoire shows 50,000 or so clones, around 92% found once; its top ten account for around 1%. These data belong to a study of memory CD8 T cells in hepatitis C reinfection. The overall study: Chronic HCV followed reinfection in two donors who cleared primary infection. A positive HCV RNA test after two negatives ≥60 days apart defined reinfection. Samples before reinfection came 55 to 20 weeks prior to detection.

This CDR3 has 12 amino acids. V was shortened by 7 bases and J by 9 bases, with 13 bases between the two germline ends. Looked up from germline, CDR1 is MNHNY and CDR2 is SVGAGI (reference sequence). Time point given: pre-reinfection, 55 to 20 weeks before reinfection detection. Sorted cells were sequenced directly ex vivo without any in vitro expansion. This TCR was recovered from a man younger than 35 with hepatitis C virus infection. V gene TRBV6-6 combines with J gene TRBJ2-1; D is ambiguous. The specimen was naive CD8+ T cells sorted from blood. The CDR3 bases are TGTGCCAGCACCATCACAGTGGGTGAGCAGTTCTTC. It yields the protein CASTITVGEQFF.